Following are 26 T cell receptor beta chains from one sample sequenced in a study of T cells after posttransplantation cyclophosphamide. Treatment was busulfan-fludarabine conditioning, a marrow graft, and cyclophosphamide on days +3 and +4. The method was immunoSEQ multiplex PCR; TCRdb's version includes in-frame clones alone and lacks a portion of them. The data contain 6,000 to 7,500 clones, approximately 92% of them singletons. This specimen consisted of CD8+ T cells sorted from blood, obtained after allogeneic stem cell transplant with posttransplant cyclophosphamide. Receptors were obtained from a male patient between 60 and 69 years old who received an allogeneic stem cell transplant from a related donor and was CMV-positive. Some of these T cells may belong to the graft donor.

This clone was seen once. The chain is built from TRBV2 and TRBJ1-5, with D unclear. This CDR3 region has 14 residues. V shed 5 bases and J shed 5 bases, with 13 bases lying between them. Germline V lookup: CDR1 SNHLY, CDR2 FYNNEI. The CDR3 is CASSWIGVDQPQHF. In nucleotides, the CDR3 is TGTGCCAGCAGTTGGATCGGAGTGGATCAGCCCCAGCATTTT. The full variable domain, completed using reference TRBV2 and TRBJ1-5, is EPEVTQTPSHQVTQMGQEVILRCVPISNHLYFYWYRQILGQKVEFLVSFYNNEISEKSEIFDDQFSVERPDGSNFTLKIRSTKLEDSAMYFCASSWIGVDQPQHFGDGTRLSIL.

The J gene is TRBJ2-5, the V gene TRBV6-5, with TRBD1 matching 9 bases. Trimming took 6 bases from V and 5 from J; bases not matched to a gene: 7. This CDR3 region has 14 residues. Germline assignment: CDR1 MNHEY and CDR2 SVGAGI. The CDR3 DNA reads TGTGCCAGCAGCGCAGGGACAGGGATCGAGACCCAGTACTTC. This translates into CASSAGTGIETQYF.

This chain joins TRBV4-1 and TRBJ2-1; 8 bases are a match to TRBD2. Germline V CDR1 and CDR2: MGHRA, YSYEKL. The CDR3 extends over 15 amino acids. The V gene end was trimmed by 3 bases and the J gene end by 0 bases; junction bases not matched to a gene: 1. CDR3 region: CASSQSGSSYNEQFF. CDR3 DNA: TGCGCCAGCAGCCAGAGCGGGAGCTCCTACAATGAGCAGTTCTTC.

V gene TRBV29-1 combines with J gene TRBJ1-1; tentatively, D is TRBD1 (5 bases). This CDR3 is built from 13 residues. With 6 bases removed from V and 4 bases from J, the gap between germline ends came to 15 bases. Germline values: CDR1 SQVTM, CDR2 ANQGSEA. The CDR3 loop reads CSVVRDSGTEAFF. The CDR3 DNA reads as TGCAGCGTCGTAAGGGACTCCGGCACTGAAGCTTTCTTT.

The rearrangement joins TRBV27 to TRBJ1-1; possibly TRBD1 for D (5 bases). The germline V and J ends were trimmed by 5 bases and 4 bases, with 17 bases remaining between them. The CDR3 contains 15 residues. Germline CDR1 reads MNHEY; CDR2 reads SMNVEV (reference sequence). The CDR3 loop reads CASSPSGGGSTEAFF. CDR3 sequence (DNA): TGTGCCAGCAGTCCCTCTGGGGGAGGGTCCACTGAAGCTTTCTTT.

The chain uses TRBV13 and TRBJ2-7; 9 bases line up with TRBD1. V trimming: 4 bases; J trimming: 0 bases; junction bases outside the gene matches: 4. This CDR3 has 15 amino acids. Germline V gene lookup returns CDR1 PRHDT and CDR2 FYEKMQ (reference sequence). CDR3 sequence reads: CASSSEGQGSYEQYF. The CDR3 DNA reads TGTGCCAGCAGCTCCGAGGGACAGGGCTCCTACGAGCAGTACTTC.

CDR3: CASSPREGVSYGYTF. In DNA form, the CDR3 reads TGTGCCAGCAGCCCCCGGGAGGGGGTATCCTATGGCTACACCTTC. The chain links TRBV13 to TRBJ1-2; a weak D match, TRBD1 (6 bases). CDR3 length: 15 amino acids. Trimming removed 5 bases at V and 4 bases at J, with 17 bases between. Germline V gives CDR1 PRHDT, CDR2 FYEKMQ (reference sequence).

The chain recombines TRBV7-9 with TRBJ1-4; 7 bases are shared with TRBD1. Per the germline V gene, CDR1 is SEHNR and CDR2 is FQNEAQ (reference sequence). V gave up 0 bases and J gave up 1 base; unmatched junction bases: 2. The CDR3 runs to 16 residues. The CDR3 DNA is TGTGCCAGCAGCTTAGCGACAGGGTTAACTAATGAAAAACTGTTTTTT. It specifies CASSLATGLTNEKLFF. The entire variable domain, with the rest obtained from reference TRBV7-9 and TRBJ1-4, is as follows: DTGVSQNPRHKITKRGQNVTFRCDPISEHNRLYWYRQTLGQGPEFLTYFQNEAQLEKSRLLSDRFSAERPKGSFSTLEIQRTEQGDSAMYLCASSLATGLTNEKLFFGSGTQLSVL.

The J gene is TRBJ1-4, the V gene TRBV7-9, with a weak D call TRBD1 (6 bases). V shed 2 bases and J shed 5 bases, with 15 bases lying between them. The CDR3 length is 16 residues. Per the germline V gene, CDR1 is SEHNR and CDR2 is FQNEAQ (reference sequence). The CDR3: CASSLRGGALNEKLFF. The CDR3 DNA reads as TGTGCCAGCAGCTTACGAGGGGGGGCTTTGAATGAAAAACTGTTTTTT.

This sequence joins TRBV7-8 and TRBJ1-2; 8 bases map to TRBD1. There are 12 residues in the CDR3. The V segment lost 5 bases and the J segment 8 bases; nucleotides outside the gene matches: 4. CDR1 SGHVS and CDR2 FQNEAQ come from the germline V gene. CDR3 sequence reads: CASSAGQAGYTF. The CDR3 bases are TGTGCCAGCAGCGCGGGACAGGCAGGCTACACCTTC. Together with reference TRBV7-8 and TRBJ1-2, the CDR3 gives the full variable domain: GAGVSQSPRYKVAKRGQDVALRCDPISGHVSLFWYQQALGQGPEFLTYFQNEAQLDKSGLPSDRFFAERPEGSVSTLKIQRTQQEDSAVYLCASSAGQAGYTFGSGTRLTVV.

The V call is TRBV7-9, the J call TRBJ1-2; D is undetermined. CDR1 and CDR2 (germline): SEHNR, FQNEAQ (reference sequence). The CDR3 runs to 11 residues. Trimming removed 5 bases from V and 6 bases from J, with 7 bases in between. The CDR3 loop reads CASSPGDGYTF. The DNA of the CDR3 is TGTGCCAGCAGCCCCGGAGATGGCTACACCTTC.

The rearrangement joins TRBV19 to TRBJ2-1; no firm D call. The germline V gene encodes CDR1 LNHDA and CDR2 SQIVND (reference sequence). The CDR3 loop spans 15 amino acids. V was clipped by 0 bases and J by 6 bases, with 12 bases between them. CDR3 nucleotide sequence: TGTGCCAGTAGTATAGAGGGCTGGCAGATCAATGAGCAGTTCTTC. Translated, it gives CASSIEGWQINEQFF.

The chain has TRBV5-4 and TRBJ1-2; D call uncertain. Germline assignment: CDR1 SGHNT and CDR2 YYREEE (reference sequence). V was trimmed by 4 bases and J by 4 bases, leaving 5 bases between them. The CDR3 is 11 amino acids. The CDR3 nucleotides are TGTGCCAGCAGCCTCGGCTATGGCTACACCTTC. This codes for CASSLGYGYTF. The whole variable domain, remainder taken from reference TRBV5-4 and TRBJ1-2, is ETGVTQSPTHLIKTRGQQVTLRCSSQSGHNTVSWYQQALGQGPQFIFQYYREEENGRGNFPPRFSGLQFPNYSSELNVNALELDDSALYLCASSLGYGYTFGSGTRLTVV.

CDR3 bases: TGTGCCAGTAACCTTGACAGTGAAGCTTTCTTT. This translates into CASNLDSEAFF. J is TRBJ1-1 and V is TRBV19, with a possible D match to TRBD1 (5 bases). V was shortened by 7 bases and J by 7 bases, with 10 bases between the two germline ends. The germline V gene has CDR1 LNHDA and CDR2 SQIVND (reference sequence). The CDR3 covers 11 residues.

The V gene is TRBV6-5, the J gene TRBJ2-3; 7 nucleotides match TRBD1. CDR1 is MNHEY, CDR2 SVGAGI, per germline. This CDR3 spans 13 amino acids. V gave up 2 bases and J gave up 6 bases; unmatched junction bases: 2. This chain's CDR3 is CASSYQGEDTQYF. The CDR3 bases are TGTGCCAGCAGTTACCAGGGGGAGGATACGCAGTATTTT.

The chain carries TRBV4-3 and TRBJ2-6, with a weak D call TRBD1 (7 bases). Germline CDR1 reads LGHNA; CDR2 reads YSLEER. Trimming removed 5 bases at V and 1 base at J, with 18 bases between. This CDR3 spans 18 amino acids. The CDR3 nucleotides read TGCGCCAGCAGCTCCGGGCAGGGGGGTACTTCTGGGGCCAACGTCCTGACTTTC. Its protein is CASSSGQGGTSGANVLTF.

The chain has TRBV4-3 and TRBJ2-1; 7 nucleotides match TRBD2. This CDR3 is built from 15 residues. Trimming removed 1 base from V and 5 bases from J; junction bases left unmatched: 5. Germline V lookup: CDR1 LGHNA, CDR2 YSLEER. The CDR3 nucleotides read TGCGCCAGCAGCCAAGGGACGGGGGGTAACAATGAGCAGTTCTTC. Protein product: CASSQGTGGNNEQFF.

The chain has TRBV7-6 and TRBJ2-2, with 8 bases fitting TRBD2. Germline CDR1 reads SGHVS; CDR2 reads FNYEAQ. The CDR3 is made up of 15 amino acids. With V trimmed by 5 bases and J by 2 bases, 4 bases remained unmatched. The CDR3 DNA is TGTGCCAGCAGCCCAAGCGGGGGTAACACCGGGGAGCTGTTTTTT. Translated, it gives CASSPSGGNTGELFF.

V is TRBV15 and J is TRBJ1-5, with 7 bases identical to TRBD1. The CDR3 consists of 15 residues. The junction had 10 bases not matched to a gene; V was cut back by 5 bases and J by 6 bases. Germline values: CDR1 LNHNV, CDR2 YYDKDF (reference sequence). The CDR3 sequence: CATSGHRGWSQPQHF. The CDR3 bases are TGTGCCACCAGCGGCCACAGGGGTTGGAGTCAGCCCCAGCATTTT. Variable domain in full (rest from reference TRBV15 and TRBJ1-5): DAMVIQNPRYQVTQFGKPVTLSCSQTLNHNVMYWYQQKSSQAPKLLFHYYDKDFNNEADTPDNFQSRRPNTSFCFLDIRSPGLGDTAMYLCATSGHRGWSQPQHFGDGTRLSIL.

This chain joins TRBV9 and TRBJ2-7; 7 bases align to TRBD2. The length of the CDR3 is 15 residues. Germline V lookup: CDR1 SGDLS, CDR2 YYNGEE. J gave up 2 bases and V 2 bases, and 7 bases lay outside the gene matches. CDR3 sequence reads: CASSVTAGSPYEQYF. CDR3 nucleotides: TGTGCCAGCAGCGTCACAGCGGGATCCCCCTACGAGCAGTACTTC.

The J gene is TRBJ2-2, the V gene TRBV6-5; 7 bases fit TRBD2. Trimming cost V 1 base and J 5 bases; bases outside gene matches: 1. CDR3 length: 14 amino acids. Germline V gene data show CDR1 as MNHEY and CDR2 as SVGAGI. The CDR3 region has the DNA TGTGCCAGCAGTTACTGGCGGGGGACCGGGGAGCTGTTTTTT. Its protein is CASSYWRGTGELFF.

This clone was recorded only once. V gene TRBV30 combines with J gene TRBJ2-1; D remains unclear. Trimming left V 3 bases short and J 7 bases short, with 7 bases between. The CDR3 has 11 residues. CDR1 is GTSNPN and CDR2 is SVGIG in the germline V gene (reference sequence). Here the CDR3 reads CAWSPPNEQFF. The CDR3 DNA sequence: TGTGCCTGGAGCCCCCCTAATGAGCAGTTCTTC.

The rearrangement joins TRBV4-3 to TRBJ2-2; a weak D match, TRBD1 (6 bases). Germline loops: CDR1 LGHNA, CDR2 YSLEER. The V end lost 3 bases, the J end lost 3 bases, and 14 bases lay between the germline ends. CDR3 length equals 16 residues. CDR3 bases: TGCGCCAGCAGCCAGGAGGACAGAGCCTACACCGGGGAGCTGTTTTTT. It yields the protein CASSQEDRAYTGELFF.

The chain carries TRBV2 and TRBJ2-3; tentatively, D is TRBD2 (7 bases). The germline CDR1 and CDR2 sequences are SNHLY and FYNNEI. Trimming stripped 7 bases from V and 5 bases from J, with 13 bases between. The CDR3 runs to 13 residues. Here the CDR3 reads CASTERGGDTQYF. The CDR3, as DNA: TGTGCCAGCACCGAAAGGGGGGGAGATACGCAGTATTTT.

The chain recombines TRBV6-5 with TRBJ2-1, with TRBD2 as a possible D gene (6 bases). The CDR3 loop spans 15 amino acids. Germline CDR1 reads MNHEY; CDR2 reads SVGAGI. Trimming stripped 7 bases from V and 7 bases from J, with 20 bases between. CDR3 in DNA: TGTGCCAGCACCCATGCCGCTGGGCGGGGAAATGAGCAGTTCTTC. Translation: CASTHAAGRGNEQFF.

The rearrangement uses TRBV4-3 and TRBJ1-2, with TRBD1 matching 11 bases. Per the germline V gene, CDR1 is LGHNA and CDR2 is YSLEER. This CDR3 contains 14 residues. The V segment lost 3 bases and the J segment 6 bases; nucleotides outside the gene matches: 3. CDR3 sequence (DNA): TGCGCCAGCAGCCAGGGACAGGGGGTACATGGCTACACCTTC. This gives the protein CASSQGQGVHGYTF.